A selection of T cell receptor beta chains follows, all from one sample in a study of early T cells in non-severe SARS-CoV-2 infection. TCRdb reanalysed the 5' RACE reads using MiXCR and keeps one entry per CDR3 protein. Counted here are tens of thousands of distinct CDR3 sequences, approximately 9% occurring once; the ten biggest clones make up about 5.3%. The material was whole blood, obtained at baseline. These receptors were taken from an adult who was a healthcare worker with PCR-confirmed SARS-CoV-2 infection or an uninfected control (not recorded which). Each CDR3 is given with its conserved first and last residue. A D gene is named only where the DNA matches it firmly. Clone size is not always given. Where it is, it says once, few, many or a class for expanded clones.

cdr3_length j_call v_call d_call clone_size cdr3_aa cdr3_nt
12 TRBJ2-3 TRBV7-6 . few CASSLYVDTQYF TGTGCCAGCAGCTTATACGTAGATACGCAGTATTTT
16 TRBJ2-2 TRBV18 . many CASSPDRGLATGELFF TGTGCCAGCTCACCGGACCGGGGACTGGCCACCGGGGAGCTGTTTTTT
14 TRBJ1-4 TRBV19 TRBD1 . CASSRGTANEKLFF TGTGCCAGTAGCCGCGGGACAGCTAATGAAAAACTGTTTTTT
16 TRBJ2-1 TRBV6-1 . few CASSEAPRPPYNEQFF TGTGCCAGCAGTGAAGCGCCAAGGCCTCCCTACAATGAGCAGTTCTTC
12 TRBJ2-7 TRBV24-1 TRBD2 . CATSREGYEQYF TGTGCCACCAGCCGGGAGGGCTACGAGCAGTACTTC
15 TRBJ2-1 TRBV7-3 TRBD2 . CASSLSSGRYNEQFF TGTGCCAGCAGCTTAAGTAGCGGGAGGTACAATGAGCAGTTCTTC
16 TRBJ1-6 TRBV4-3 . . CASSQAAYRVNSPLHF TGCGCCAGCAGCCAAGCTGCGTACAGGGTGAATTCACCCCTCCACTTT
14 TRBJ2-3 TRBV9 . few CASSFGGPSDTQYF TGTGCCAGCAGCTTCGGGGGGCCATCGGATACGCAGTATTTT
16 TRBJ2-2 TRBV20-1 . . CSASRGFRRGTGELFF TGCAGTGCTAGTCGGGGATTTCGGCGGGGCACCGGGGAGCTGTTTTTT
14 TRBJ2-7 TRBV6-5 . large CASSYLQLGYEQYF TGTGCCAGCAGTTACTTGCAGCTGGGCTACGAGCAGTACTTC
15 TRBJ2-3 TRBV2 TRBD2 few CASNPTSGRTDTQYF TGTGCCAGCAACCCGACTAGCGGACGCACAGATACGCAGTATTTT
16 TRBJ2-6 TRBV6-2/TRBV6-3 . many CASSSETHPPLFVLTF TGTGCCAGCAGCTCCGAGACGCACCCCCCTCTCTTCGTCCTGACTTTC
14 TRBJ2-7 TRBV20-1 . many CSATGIWQLYEQYF TGCAGTGCCACCGGCATTTGGCAACTCTACGAGCAGTACTTC
12 TRBJ1-1 TRBV29-1 . . CSVGGVGTEAFF TGCAGCGTTGGAGGGGTTGGCACTGAAGCTTTCTTT
13 TRBJ1-4 TRBV18 . . CASSPQRYEKLFF TGTGCCAGCTCACCGCAGAGGTACGAAAAACTGTTTTTT
16 TRBJ2-3 TRBV19 TRBD2 many CASNTGTSGGTDTQYF TGTGCCTCCAATACCGGGACTAGCGGGGGCACAGATACGCAGTATTTT
13 TRBJ2-2 TRBV6-6 . many CASGREDTGELFF TGTGCCAGCGGGCGGGAAGATACCGGGGAGCTGTTTTTT
13 TRBJ1-1 TRBV7-2 . few CASSFQMNTEAFF TGTGCCAGCAGCTTTCAGATGAACACTGAAGCTTTCTTT
16 TRBJ2-2 TRBV6-2/TRBV6-3 TRBD2 few CASSRRTSGRAGELFF TGTGCCAGCAGTCGAAGGACTAGCGGGAGGGCCGGGGAGCTGTTTTTT
13 TRBJ2-5 TRBV5-1 . many CASSVGIQETQYF TGCGCCAGCAGCGTCGGAATACAAGAGACCCAGTACTTC
15 TRBJ2-5 TRBV5-1 TRBD1 few CASSLADRGGETQYF TGCGCCAGCAGCTTAGCGGACAGGGGAGGAGAGACCCAGTACTTC
14 TRBJ2-7 TRBV7-2 TRBD2 . CASSFYSGDLEQYF TGTGCCAGCAGCTTTTATAGCGGGGATCTCGAGCAGTACTTC
14 TRBJ1-2 TRBV10-3 . many CAISKPGSNYGYTF TGTGCCATCAGTAAACCCGGGAGCAACTATGGCTACACCTTC
14 TRBJ1-2 TRBV7-6 . few CASSLQPDNYGYTF TGTGCCAGCAGCTTACAACCCGATAACTATGGCTACACCTTC
16 TRBJ1-6 TRBV20-1 TRBD1 few CSARVGGQGRNSPLHF TGCAGTGCTAGAGTCGGGGGACAGGGGCGCAATTCACCCCTCCACTTT
14 TRBJ2-7 TRBV29-1 . few CSVEDPNRPYEQYF TGCAGCGTTGAAGATCCCAACAGGCCCTACGAGCAGTACTTC
17 TRBJ2-1 TRBV29-1 TRBD2 . CSAGLAGGELSYNEQFF TGCAGCGCTGGACTAGCGGGAGGCGAGCTGTCCTACAATGAGCAGTTCTTC
16 TRBJ2-1 TRBV6-5 . many CASSPNLASEYNEQFF TGTGCCAGCAGTCCGAACCTAGCGAGCGAATACAATGAGCAGTTCTTC
18 TRBJ2-3 TRBV2 TRBD2 many CASSGRTSGGDATDTQYF TGTGCCAGCAGTGGCAGGACTAGCGGGGGCGACGCCACAGATACGCAGTATTTT
20 TRBJ1-4 TRBV4-1 . few CASSSTRARSGEATNEKLFF TGCGCCAGCAGCTCGACGAGGGCACGAAGTGGGGAAGCAACTAATGAAAAACTGTTTTTT
16 TRBJ2-3 TRBV6-6 . . CASSSPGGGGTDTQYF TGTGCCAGCAGTTCCCCCGGCGGGGGCGGCACAGATACGCAGTATTTT
15 TRBJ1-2 TRBV12-3/TRBV12-4 . few CASSYSLRGPDGYTF TGTGCCAGCAGTTATTCGCTTCGGGGGCCCGATGGCTACACCTTC
13 TRBJ2-2 TRBV27 . few CASSFRVTGELFF TGTGCCAGCAGTTTTCGGGTAACCGGGGAGCTGTTTTTT
11 TRBJ1-2 TRBV30 . . CAWSDGYGYTF TGTGCCTGGAGTGACGGCTATGGCTACACCTTC
12 TRBJ1-1 TRBV7-9 . . CASSLGRSEAFF TGTGCCAGCAGCTTAGGGCGGAGCGAAGCTTTCTTT
15 TRBJ2-6 TRBV5-6 . . CASSSAGTGANVLTF TGTGCCAGCAGTTCGGCAGGGACTGGGGCCAACGTCCTGACTTTC
13 TRBJ1-1 TRBV30 . . CAWRFWGYTEAFF TGTGCCTGGAGATTTTGGGGGTACACTGAAGCTTTCTTT
13 TRBJ2-7 TRBV6-2/TRBV6-3 . few CASREDSDYEQYF TGTGCCAGCAGAGAGGACAGTGACTACGAGCAGTACTTC
12 TRBJ1-4 TRBV7-6 . few CASSVRGEKLFF TGTGCCAGCAGCGTCAGGGGCGAAAAACTGTTTTTT
14 TRBJ2-3 TRBV4-2 . few CASGSLKGLDTQYF TGTGCCAGCGGAAGCTTAAAGGGACTAGATACGCAGTATTTT
13 TRBJ1-4 TRBV18 . many CASSRSTNEKLFF TGTGCCAGCTCAAGGAGCACTAATGAAAAACTGTTTTTT
14 TRBJ2-1 TRBV12-3/TRBV12-4 . . CASSLGLIYNEQFF TGTGCCAGCAGTCTTGGACTAATATACAATGAGCAGTTCTTC
13 TRBJ2-7 TRBV9 . . CASRAGFGGEQYF TGTGCCAGCAGAGCAGGGTTTGGCGGCGAGCAGTACTTC
16 TRBJ2-2 TRBV5-4 . few CASSLPRLIGTGELFF TGTGCCAGCAGCCTCCCCAGACTGATAGGCACCGGGGAGCTGTTTTTT
16 TRBJ1-1 TRBV18 TRBD1 . CASSPTRGRGHTEAFF TGTGCCAGCTCACCGACACGAGGCAGGGGGCACACTGAAGCTTTCTTT
11 TRBJ2-1 TRBV7-2 . many CASSVRNEQFF TGTGCCAGCAGCGTAAGGAATGAGCAGTTCTTC
15 TRBJ2-3 TRBV7-9 . . CASSLDGRGVDTQYF TGTGCCAGCAGCTTAGACGGCAGGGGAGTGGATACGCAGTATTTT
14 TRBJ1-6 TRBV12-3/TRBV12-4 TRBD1 many CASSRDSLNSPLHF TGTGCCAGCAGCCGGGACAGCCTTAATTCACCCCTCCACTTT
15 TRBJ2-4 TRBV12-3/TRBV12-4 . many CASSFRHGTKNIQYF TGTGCCAGCAGTTTCCGACACGGAACCAAAAACATTCAGTACTTC